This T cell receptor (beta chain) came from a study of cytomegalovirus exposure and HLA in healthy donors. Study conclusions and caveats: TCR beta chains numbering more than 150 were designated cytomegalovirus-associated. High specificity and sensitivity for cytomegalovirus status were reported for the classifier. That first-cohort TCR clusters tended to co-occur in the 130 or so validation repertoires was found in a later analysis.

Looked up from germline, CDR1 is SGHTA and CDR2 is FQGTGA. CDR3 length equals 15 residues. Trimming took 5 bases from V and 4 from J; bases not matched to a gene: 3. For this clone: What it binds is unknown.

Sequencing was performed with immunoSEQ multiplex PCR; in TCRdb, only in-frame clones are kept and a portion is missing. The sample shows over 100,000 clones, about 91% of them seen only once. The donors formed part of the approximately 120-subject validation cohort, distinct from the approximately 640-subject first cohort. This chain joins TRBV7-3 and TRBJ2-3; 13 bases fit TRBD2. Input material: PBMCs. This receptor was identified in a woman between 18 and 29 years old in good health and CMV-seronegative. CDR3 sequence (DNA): TGTGCCAGCAGCAAACTAGCGGGGGGGCCAGATACGCAGTATTTT. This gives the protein CASSKLAGGPDTQYF.